The following is a TCR beta chain sequence with its context. The data belong to a study of cytomegalovirus exposure and HLA in healthy donors. TCRdb keeps only in-frame clones here, not all; method: immunoSEQ multiplex PCR. The repertoire holds roughly 300,000 clones, with about nine tenths as singletons. The source of this sequence is a young woman in good health and CMV-seronegative. Sample: PBMCs.

In DNA, the CDR3 is TGTGCCAGCAGCTTATCTGGGGGAGGTACGCAGTATTTT. This encodes CASSLSGGGTQYF. The rearrangement links TRBV11-3 to TRBJ2-3, with D perhaps TRBD2 (6 bases). CDR1 is SGHNT, CDR2 YENEEA, per germline. Deletions cut 2 bases from V and 8 bases from J, with 11 bases between. The CDR3 has 13 amino acids. The whole variable domain, remainder taken from reference TRBV11-3 and TRBJ2-3, is EAGVVQSPRYKIIEKKQPVAFWCNPISGHNTLYWYLQNLGQGPELLIRYENEEAVDDSQLPKDRFSAERLKGVDSTLKIQPAELGDSAVYLCASSLSGGGTQYFGPGTRLTVL.